What follows are 27 T cell receptor beta chains derived from one specimen sequenced in a study of cytomegalovirus exposure and HLA in healthy donors. Both 60 Vbeta primers and 13 Jbeta primers went into the PCR. Measured with immunoSEQ multiplex PCR; TCRdb has only the in-frame clones, and not every one. Of under 200,000 clones in the sample, roughly 80% were seen once. The specimen sequenced was PBMCs. The source is a girl aged 2-10 years in good health and CMV-seropositive.

CDR3 DNA sequence: TGTGCCAGCAGCCAAGATCAGGGGACAGGGCTGGACACTGAAGCTTTCTTT. This gives the protein CASSQDQGTGLDTEAFF. This rearrangement joins TRBV14 to TRBJ1-1; TRBD1 matches 9 bases. Germline CDR1 SGHDN, CDR2 FVKESK. The CDR3 sequence is 17 residues long. V lost 0 bases to trimming and J lost 3 bases; unmatched junction nucleotides: 8.

The gene calls are TRBV5-5 and TRBJ1-6, with 7 bases aligning to TRBD1. The CDR3 has 13 residues. Per the germline V gene, CDR1 is SGHKS and CDR2 is YYEKEE (reference sequence). V trimming: 4 bases; J trimming: 9 bases; junction bases outside the gene matches: 4. In DNA form, the CDR3 reads TGTGCCAGCAGCCTCAACAGGGGTTCACCCCTCCACTTT. Translating it yields CASSLNRGSPLHF.

This chain joins TRBV7-8 and TRBJ2-6; D is uncertain. The CDR3 is 14 residues long. Germline CDR1 SGHVS, CDR2 FQNEAQ. Trimming cost V 1 base and J 2 bases, with 3 bases left between them. CDR3 nucleotide sequence: TGTGCCAGCAGCTTAGTAGCTGGGGCCAACGTCCTGACTTTC. It encodes CASSLVAGANVLTF.

This chain uses TRBV29-1 with TRBJ2-1; TRBD1 matches at 7 bases. The CDR3 totals 16 residues. The germline gives CDR1 SQVTM, CDR2 ANQGSEA. J gave up 0 bases and V 4 bases, and 9 bases lay outside the gene matches. CDR3 sequence reads: CSVGNYRGASYNEQFF. The CDR3 region has the DNA TGCAGCGTTGGGAATTACAGGGGCGCCTCCTACAATGAGCAGTTCTTC.

The V and J genes are TRBV10-3 and TRBJ2-3, with 9 bases identical to TRBD2. V lost 8 bases, J lost 8 bases, and 8 bases stayed unmatched. Germline V gives CDR1 ENHRY, CDR2 SYGVKD. The CDR3 runs 13 residues. In nucleotides, the CDR3 is TGTGCCATCTCCGCGGGAGGGCTGGCTACGCAGTATTTT. It yields the protein CAISAGGLATQYF.

CDR3 protein: CASTPRRLGTDTQYF. The CDR3 DNA is TGTGCCAGCACTCCCCGTCGACTAGGCACAGATACGCAGTATTTT. The chain is built from TRBV7-9 and TRBJ2-3; weak D call: TRBD2 (6 bases). Germline V gene sequence: CDR1 SEHNR, CDR2 FQNEAQ (reference sequence). This CDR3 comprises 15 residues. The V gene lost 7 bases and the J gene lost 1 base, with 15 bases spanning the gap.

The V call is TRBV27, the J call TRBJ2-2; TRBD2 matches 10 bases. J gave up 4 bases and V 5 bases, and 7 bases lay outside the gene matches. CDR1 and CDR2 from the germline V gene are MNHEY and SMNVEV (reference sequence). This CDR3 has 16 amino acids. CDR3 DNA: TGTGCCAGCAGTCAATTAGCGGGAGGCCGCACCGGGGAGCTGTTTTTT. As protein: CASSQLAGGRTGELFF.

The genes are TRBV10-3 and TRBJ2-2; 14 bases are shared with TRBD2. The germline gives CDR1 ENHRY, CDR2 SYGVKD. This CDR3 contains 17 residues. V lost 2 bases and J lost 6; bases outside the gene matches: 5. CDR3 residues: CAISETGGLAGAGELFF. CDR3 sequence (DNA): TGTGCCATCAGTGAGACAGGGGGACTAGCGGGAGCCGGGGAGCTGTTTTTT.

V gene TRBV7-3 combines with J gene TRBJ1-1; D not resolved. The V gene's germline CDR1 is SGHTA and CDR2 FQGTGA. The CDR3 spans 14 residues. Trimming took 2 bases from V and 1 from J, leaving 8 bases between them. Here the CDR3 reads CASSLEDSNTEAFF. Written as DNA, the CDR3 is TGTGCCAGCAGCTTAGAGGATTCGAACACTGAAGCTTTCTTT.

The rearrangement links TRBV4-1 to TRBJ1-3; 7 nucleotides line up with TRBD1. The CDR3 has 17 amino acids. CDR1 MGHRA and CDR2 YSYEKL come from the germline V gene. Trimming removed 0 bases from V and 0 bases from J; junction bases left unmatched: 5. In DNA, the CDR3 is TGCGCCAGCAGCCAAGATCGGGGGACAGTCTCTGGAAACACCATATATTTT. Its translation is CASSQDRGTVSGNTIYF.

The V call is TRBV7-9, the J call TRBJ2-7; 8 positions match TRBD1. With 4 bases clipped from V and 2 bases from J, the junction kept 7 bases outside the gene matches. Germline assignment: CDR1 SEHNR and CDR2 FQNEAQ (reference sequence). This CDR3 has 15 amino acids. The CDR3 spells CASSSPGGRTYEQYF. The CDR3 DNA follows: TGTGCCAGCAGCTCCCCAGGGGGCCGTACCTACGAGCAGTACTTC.

The V call is TRBV27, the J call TRBJ2-2, with D uncertain. From germline, CDR1 is MNHEY and CDR2 SMNVEV (reference sequence). This CDR3 has 12 residues. V shed 5 bases and J shed 1 base, with 2 bases lying between them. This CDR3 reads CASSRNTGELFF. Here the CDR3 DNA reads TGTGCCAGCAGTCGGAACACCGGGGAGCTGTTTTTT.

The chain has TRBV19 and TRBJ2-7, with TRBD2 matching 11 bases. Trimming at V came to 11 bases and at J to 0 bases, leaving 15 bases not matched to a gene. In germline, CDR1 is LNHDA, CDR2 SQIVND (reference sequence). This CDR3 contains 17 residues. In DNA, the CDR3 is TGTGCCTATGGGGGCACAGGGACTAGCGGCTCCTCCTACGAGCAGTACTTC. It specifies CAYGGTGTSGSSYEQYF. Full variable domain (rest looked up from reference TRBV19 and TRBJ2-7): DGGITQSPKYLFRKEGQNVTLSCEQNLNHDAMYWYRQDPGQGLRLIYYSQIVNDFQKGDIAEGYSVSREKKESFPLTVTSAQKNPTAFYLCAYGGTGTSGSSYEQYFGPGTRLTVT.

The V gene is TRBV7-3, the J gene TRBJ1-1; maybe TRBD1 (5 bases). The V end lost 2 bases, the J end lost 7 bases, and 14 bases lay between the germline ends. The germline V gene has CDR1 SGHTA and CDR2 FQGTGA. The CDR3 is 14 residues long. The CDR3 reads CASSLGRGNDEAFF. The CDR3 DNA sequence: TGTGCCAGCAGCTTAGGGAGGGGTAACGATGAAGCTTTCTTT.

V and J are TRBV29-1 and TRBJ2-3; 14 positions match TRBD2. With V trimmed by 4 bases and J by 3 bases, 0 bases remained unmatched. Germline loops: CDR1 SQVTM, CDR2 ANQGSEA. The CDR3 has 14 residues. CDR3 sequence: CSVGLAGGTDTQYF. The CDR3 nucleotides read TGCAGCGTTGGACTAGCGGGAGGGACAGATACGCAGTATTTT.

The V call is TRBV13, the J call TRBJ2-7, with D possibly TRBD2 on 5 matching bases. The CDR3 is made up of 15 amino acids. Germline lookup yields CDR1 PRHDT and CDR2 FYEKMQ (reference sequence). V gave up 5 bases and J gave up 2 bases, with 16 bases separating them. The CDR3 region has the DNA TGTGCCAGCAGCCAACAAGGAGGAGGAACCTACGAGCAGTACTTC. As protein: CASSQQGGGTYEQYF.

The V and J genes are TRBV30 and TRBJ1-2; 8 bases are a match to TRBD1. From germline, CDR1 is GTSNPN and CDR2 SVGIG (reference sequence). With V trimmed by 3 bases and J by 8 bases, 5 bases remained unmatched. CDR3 length: 12 residues. The CDR3 nucleotides read TGTGCCTGGAGGACAGGGGCGCACGGCTACACCTTC. Amino acid sequence: CAWRTGAHGYTF.

The chain recombines TRBV6-5 with TRBJ1-2; D possibly corresponds to TRBD1 (5 bases). The CDR3 loop spans 14 amino acids. V was clipped by 7 bases and J by 0 bases, with 12 bases between them. Germline loops: CDR1 MNHEY, CDR2 SVGAGI. CDR3 sequence (DNA): TGTGCCAGCAAGGCAGGGTTAGCTAACTATGGCTACACCTTC. Translating gives CASKAGLANYGYTF.

The chain joins TRBV18 to TRBJ2-2; the match to TRBD1 covers 8 bases. Unmatched junction bases numbered 10, after V lost 3 bases and J lost 4 bases. Germline CDR1 and CDR2: KGHSH and LQKENI. This CDR3 region has 17 residues. The CDR3 region has the DNA TGTGCCAGCTCACCCCTATGGACAGGGTTGTTCACCGGGGAGCTGTTTTTT. The encoded protein is CASSPLWTGLFTGELFF.

The chain links TRBV20-1 to TRBJ1-2; D is possibly TRBD1 (6 bases). The V end lost 4 bases, the J end lost 8 bases, and 11 bases lay between the germline ends. Germline V CDR1 and CDR2: DFQATT, SNEGSKA (reference sequence). There are 11 residues in the CDR3. As DNA, the CDR3 is TGCAGTGCTATCCCCAGGGGCGGCTACACCTTC. The encoded protein is CSAIPRGGYTF.

The chain recombines TRBV29-1 with TRBJ2-3; the match to TRBD2 covers 7 bases. The CDR3 spans 15 residues. V was pared by 4 bases and J by 3 bases, with 10 bases of the junction left unmatched. Germline values: CDR1 SQVTM, CDR2 ANQGSEA. This CDR3 reads CSVAGGSGWTDTQYF. The DNA for the CDR3 is TGCAGCGTTGCGGGCGGGAGCGGGTGGACAGATACGCAGTATTTT.

This rearrangement joins TRBV5-4 to TRBJ2-1; a possible D gene is TRBD1 (6 bases). The CDR3 extends over 16 amino acids. The germline CDR1 and CDR2 sequences are SGHNT and YYREEE (reference sequence). V lost 3 bases to trimming and J lost 6 bases, with 19 bases between them. This CDR3 is CASSSLGQPPANEQFF. In DNA, the CDR3 is TGTGCCAGCAGCTCCCTTGGACAGCCCCCCGCCAATGAGCAGTTCTTC.

V is TRBV5-1 and J is TRBJ2-6; D is undetermined. V gave up 8 bases and J gave up 0 bases, with 6 bases separating them. Germline V CDR1 and CDR2: SGHRS, YFSETQ. This CDR3 comprises 13 residues. CDR3 sequence reads: CASRSSGANVLTF. CDR3 DNA: TGCGCCAGTAGAAGCTCTGGGGCCAACGTCCTGACTTTC.

The V call is TRBV5-1, the J call TRBJ2-1; a weak D match, TRBD2 (6 bases). The CDR3 contains 15 residues. Germline V gene sequence: CDR1 SGHRS, CDR2 YFSETQ. With 5 bases removed from V and 7 bases from J, the gap between germline ends came to 19 bases. This CDR3 reads CASREGPDPGNEQFF. CDR3 sequence (DNA): TGCGCCAGCAGGGAGGGGCCCGACCCGGGGAATGAGCAGTTCTTC.

This rearrangement joins TRBV10-3 to TRBJ2-7; 14 bases match TRBD2. CDR1 and CDR2 (germline): ENHRY, SYGVKD. This CDR3 region has 15 residues. V gave up 4 bases and J gave up 5 bases; unmatched junction bases: 4. The CDR3 spells CAISAGTSGSNEQYF. The CDR3 region has the DNA TGTGCCATCAGTGCAGGGACTAGCGGGAGCAACGAGCAGTACTTC.

V and J are TRBV4-1 and TRBJ2-3; 10 bases match TRBD2. V trimming: 0 bases; J trimming: 3 bases; junction bases outside the gene matches: 9. The CDR3 covers 18 residues. Per the germline V gene, CDR1 is MGHRA and CDR2 is YSYEKL. The CDR3 DNA reads TGCGCCAGCAGCCAAGATGGGGGGGGAGCGGGAGGGACAGATACGCAGTATTTT. Translated: CASSQDGGGAGGTDTQYF.

The J gene is TRBJ2-1, the V gene TRBV29-1; 9 nucleotides line up with TRBD2. Germline V gives CDR1 SQVTM, CDR2 ANQGSEA. Trimming at V came to 6 bases and at J to 4 bases, leaving 19 bases not matched to a gene. This CDR3 has 18 amino acids. The CDR3 region is CSVPGIITSGRRYNEQFF. Here the CDR3 DNA reads TGCAGCGTCCCAGGCATTATTACAAGCGGGAGGCGGTACAATGAGCAGTTCTTC.